This section outlines one TCR beta chain sequence together with its context. Its antigen is currently unknown. The CDR3 runs to 14 residues. Germline V gene sequence: CDR1 MRHNA, CDR2 SNTAGT. Trimming removed 0 bases at V and 4 bases at J, with 8 bases between. This sample is drawn from a study of blood T cells in healthy people across ages. A second PCR of roughly 7 to 11 cycles used a sample-barcoded 5' primer and a J-beta primer mix. TCRdb fed the 5' RACE reads into MiXCR, producing one record per CDR3 protein. The sample has 1.5 million to 2 million distinct CDR3 sequences; around 50% are singletons. Study conclusions and caveats: The long-lived group displayed more naive CD4+ cells, plus higher diversity, than the aged donors did.

The V and J genes are TRBV6-4 and TRBJ2-3; a possible D gene is TRBD2 (5 bases). The origin of this receptor is a woman in her thirties or forties in good health. Material: blood. The CDR3 region has the DNA TGTGCCAGCAGTGACTCGGACTCCGCAGATACGCAGTATTTT. Its translation: CASSDSDSADTQYF.